This T cell receptor (beta chain) was identified during a study of blood T cell repertoires in COVID-19. Turning to the study itself: The United States, Italy and Spain supplied acute and convalescent COVID-19 samples. T cells, B-cell-depleted T cells, or PBMCs provided the cDNA or gDNA that served as material.

Per the original methods: By means of reference gene primer amplification, nucleated cell counts were estimated. Measured with immunoSEQ multiplex PCR; TCRdb has only the in-frame clones, and not every one. The V and J calls and clone size are taken from that table; D and trimming were inferred from the DNA. This table has around 68,000 clones, about 93% appearing once. The CDR3 extends over 17 amino acids. In germline, CDR1 is SEHNR, CDR2 FQNEAQ (reference sequence). V shed 5 bases, J shed 1 base, and the junction held 7 bases outside the gene matches. The sequenced material came from peripheral blood. The chain carries TRBV7-9 and TRBJ2-1, with 11 bases aligning to TRBD1. This clonotype was obtained from a man aged 65 to 85 with active COVID-19. The CDR3 is CASSHGTGGGSYNEQFF. In DNA, the CDR3 is TGTGCCAGCAGCCACGGGACAGGGGGAGGTTCCTACAATGAGCAGTTCTTC.